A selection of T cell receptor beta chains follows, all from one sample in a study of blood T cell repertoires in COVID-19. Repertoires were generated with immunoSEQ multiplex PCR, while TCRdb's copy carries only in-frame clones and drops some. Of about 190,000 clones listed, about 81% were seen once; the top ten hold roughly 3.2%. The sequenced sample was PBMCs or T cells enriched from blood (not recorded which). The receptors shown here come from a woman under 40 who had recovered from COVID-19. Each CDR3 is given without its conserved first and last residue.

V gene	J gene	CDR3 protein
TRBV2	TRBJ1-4	ASRRRGSSGEKLF
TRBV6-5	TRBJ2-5	ASRLWAMQETQY
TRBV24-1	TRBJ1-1	ATRPQGNTEAF
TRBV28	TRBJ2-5	ASTPDTQETQY
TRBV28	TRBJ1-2	ASSTDRAGYT
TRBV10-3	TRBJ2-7	AISDGTSGPYEQY
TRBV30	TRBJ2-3	AWRQGATDTQY
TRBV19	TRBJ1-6	ASGGQGINSPLH
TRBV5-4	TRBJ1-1	ASSLDSLNTEAF
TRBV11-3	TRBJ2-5	ASSFSGETQY
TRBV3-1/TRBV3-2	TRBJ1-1	ASRLRGEAEAF
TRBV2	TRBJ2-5	ASSAGTELRTQY
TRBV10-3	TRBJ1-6	AIRPSPGTGVNSPLH
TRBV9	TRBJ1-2	ASSPGTGGLANYGYT
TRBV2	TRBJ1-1	ASRATLGQGANTEAF
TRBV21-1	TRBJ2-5	ASSKDSYRSNPYQETQY
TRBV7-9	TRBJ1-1	ASSLRGTEAF
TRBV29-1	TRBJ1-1	SVKTGMNTEAF
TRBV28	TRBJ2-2	AIRKPGVGDTGELF
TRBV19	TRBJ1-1	ASSQGGDWPEAF
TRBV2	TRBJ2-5	ASSKDLAGVLETQY